Listed below are T cell receptor beta chains from one sample, sequenced in a study of shared clonotypes between healthy human individuals. The table came from immunoSEQ multiplex PCR; TCRdb's copy has only in-frame clones and leaves some out. The sample comprises 1.4 million to 1.5 million clones, about 96% of which are singletons, and approximately 1.1% rests with the top ten. The sample taken for sequencing was naive CD4+ T cells sorted from blood. Source of these receptors: a man aged 30 to 45 in good health. CDR3s include the opening cysteine and the closing phenylalanine or tryptophan. Fields, in order: clone size, V gene, D gene, J gene, CDR3 DNA, CDR3 protein. A D gene is named only where the DNA matches it firmly. Not all rows give a size; the values are once, few, many and, for expanded clones, a class.

clone_size: -
v_call: TRBV7-9
d_call: TRBD2
j_call: TRBJ2-7
cdr3_nt: TGTGCCAGCAGCTACTTGCTGGGGGGGTACGAGCAGTACTTC
cdr3_aa: CASSYLLGGYEQYF

clone_size: -
v_call: TRBV5-5
d_call: TRBD1
j_call: TRBJ2-6
cdr3_nt: TGTGCCAGCCGACTAAGGCTACAGGGGAGAGGAACTGGGGCCAACGTCCTGACTTTC
cdr3_aa: CASRLRLQGRGTGANVLTF

clone_size: -
v_call: TRBV7-3
d_call: -
j_call: TRBJ2-6
cdr3_nt: TGTGCCAGCAGCCACGGACAGTGGCTCTCTGGGGCCAACGTCCTGACTTTC
cdr3_aa: CASSHGQWLSGANVLTF

clone_size: -
v_call: TRBV19
d_call: -
j_call: TRBJ2-3
cdr3_nt: TGTGCCAGTAGTATATGGGGTACAGATACGCAGTATTTT
cdr3_aa: CASSIWGTDTQYF

clone_size: -
v_call: TRBV5-4
d_call: TRBD2
j_call: TRBJ2-7
cdr3_nt: TGTGCCAGCAGCAGTGGACTAGCGGGAGTATCCTACGAGCAGTACTTC
cdr3_aa: CASSSGLAGVSYEQYF

clone_size: -
v_call: TRBV6-1
d_call: TRBD1
j_call: TRBJ2-7
cdr3_nt: TGTGCCAGCAGTGAACTTCGGACAGGCTCCTACGAGCAGTACTTC
cdr3_aa: CASSELRTGSYEQYF

clone_size: -
v_call: TRBV30
d_call: TRBD1
j_call: TRBJ1-2
cdr3_nt: TGTGCCCAAATTGTGGACAGGGCCGATGGCTACACCTTC
cdr3_aa: CAQIVDRADGYTF

clone_size: -
v_call: TRBV19
d_call: -
j_call: TRBJ1-1
cdr3_nt: TGTGCCAGTAGTATCTCGGGCCGCATGAACACTGAAGCTTTCTTT
cdr3_aa: CASSISGRMNTEAFF

clone_size: -
v_call: TRBV18
d_call: TRBD2
j_call: TRBJ2-7
cdr3_nt: TGTGCCAGCTCTCCTTCGGGACTAGCGGGAGGCAGCTCCTACGAGCAGTACTTC
cdr3_aa: CASSPSGLAGGSSYEQYF

clone_size: once
v_call: TRBV9
d_call: -
j_call: TRBJ1-4
cdr3_nt: TGTGCCAGCAGCCCGGACCTACTTCAAACTAATGAAAAACTGTTTTTT
cdr3_aa: CASSPDLLQTNEKLFF

clone_size: -
v_call: TRBV19
d_call: -
j_call: TRBJ1-5
cdr3_nt: TGTGCCAGTAGTATAGACCCGGGACCATGGAAGAGCAATCAGCCCCAGCATTTT
cdr3_aa: CASSIDPGPWKSNQPQHF

clone_size: -
v_call: TRBV27
d_call: -
j_call: TRBJ2-5
cdr3_nt: TGTGCCAGCAGCAGACAGGCTGGTATCGAGACCCAGTACTTC
cdr3_aa: CASSRQAGIETQYF

clone_size: -
v_call: TRBV7-6
d_call: -
j_call: TRBJ2-7
cdr3_nt: TGTGCCAGCAGCTTAGCACACTCCTACGAGCAGTACTTC
cdr3_aa: CASSLAHSYEQYF

clone_size: once
v_call: TRBV10-1
d_call: -
j_call: TRBJ2-1
cdr3_nt: TGCGCCAGCAGTGAGAGTGACCGCCCCCGACATGAGCAGTTCTTC
cdr3_aa: CASSESDRPRHEQFF

clone_size: once
v_call: TRBV29-1
d_call: TRBD2
j_call: TRBJ2-3
cdr3_nt: TGCAGCGTCAGAGCGGGAGTAGGTACAGATACGCAGTATTTT
cdr3_aa: CSVRAGVGTDTQYF

clone_size: -
v_call: TRBV29-1
d_call: -
j_call: TRBJ2-5
cdr3_nt: TGCAGCGTTGCGGAAGCGTCCGAGACCCAGTACTTC
cdr3_aa: CSVAEASETQYF